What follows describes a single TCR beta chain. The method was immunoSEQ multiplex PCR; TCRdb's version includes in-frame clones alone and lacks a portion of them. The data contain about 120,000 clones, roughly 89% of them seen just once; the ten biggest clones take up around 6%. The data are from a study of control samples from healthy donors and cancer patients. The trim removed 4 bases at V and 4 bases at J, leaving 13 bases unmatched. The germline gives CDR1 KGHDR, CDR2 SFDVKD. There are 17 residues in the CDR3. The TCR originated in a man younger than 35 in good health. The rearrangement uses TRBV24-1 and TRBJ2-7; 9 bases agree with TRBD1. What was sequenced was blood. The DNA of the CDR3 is TGTGCCACCAGTGAACGCCGGGACAGGGAGGGTGCGTACGAGCAGTACTTC. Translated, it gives CATSERRDREGAYEQYF.